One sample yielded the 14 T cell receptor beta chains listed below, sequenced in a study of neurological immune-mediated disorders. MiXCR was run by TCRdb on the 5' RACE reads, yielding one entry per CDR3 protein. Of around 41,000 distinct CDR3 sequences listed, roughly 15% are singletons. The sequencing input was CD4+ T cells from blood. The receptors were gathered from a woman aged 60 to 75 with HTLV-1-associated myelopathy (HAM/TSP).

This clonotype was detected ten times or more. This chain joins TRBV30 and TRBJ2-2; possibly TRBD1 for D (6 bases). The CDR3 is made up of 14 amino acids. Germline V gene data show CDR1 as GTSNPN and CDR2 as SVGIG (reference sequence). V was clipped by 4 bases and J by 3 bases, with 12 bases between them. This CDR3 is CAWNGDKHTGELFF. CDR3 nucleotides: TGTGCCTGGAATGGGGACAAGCACACCGGGGAGCTGTTTTTT. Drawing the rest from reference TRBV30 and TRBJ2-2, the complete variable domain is SQTIHQWPATLVQPVGSPLSLECTVEGTSNPNLYWYRQAAGRGLQLLFYSVGIGQISSEVPQNLSASRPQDRQFILSSKKLLLSDSGFYLCAWNGDKHTGELFFGEGSRLTVL.

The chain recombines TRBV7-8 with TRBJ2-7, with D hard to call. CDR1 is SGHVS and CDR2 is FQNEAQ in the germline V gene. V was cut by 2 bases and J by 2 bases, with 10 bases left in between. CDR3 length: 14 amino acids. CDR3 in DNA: TGTGCCAGCAGCTTACTTGGCAGTCCCTACGAGCAGTACTTC. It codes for CASSLLGSPYEQYF.

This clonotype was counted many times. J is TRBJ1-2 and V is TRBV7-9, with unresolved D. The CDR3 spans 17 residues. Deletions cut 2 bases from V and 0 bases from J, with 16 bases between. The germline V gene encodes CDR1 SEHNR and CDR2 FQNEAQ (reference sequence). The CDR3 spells CASSLSLPWGANYGYTF. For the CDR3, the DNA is TGTGCCAGCAGCTTATCCCTCCCTTGGGGAGCTAACTATGGCTACACCTTC.

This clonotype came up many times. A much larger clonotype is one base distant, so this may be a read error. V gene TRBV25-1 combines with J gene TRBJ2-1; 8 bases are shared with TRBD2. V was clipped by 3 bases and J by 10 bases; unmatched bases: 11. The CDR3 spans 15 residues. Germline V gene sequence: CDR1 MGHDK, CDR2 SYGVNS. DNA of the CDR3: TGTGCCAGCAGTGAGTCTCGGGGGGGCCGTAGCGAGCAGTTCTTC. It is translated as CASSESRGGRSEQFF.

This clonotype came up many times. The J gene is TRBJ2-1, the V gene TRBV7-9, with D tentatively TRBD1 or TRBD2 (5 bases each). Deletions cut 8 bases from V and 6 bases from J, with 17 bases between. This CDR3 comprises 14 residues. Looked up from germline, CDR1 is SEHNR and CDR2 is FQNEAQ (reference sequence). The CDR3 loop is CASLFGTHRNEQFF. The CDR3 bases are TGTGCCAGCCTATTCGGGACCCACCGCAATGAGCAGTTCTTC. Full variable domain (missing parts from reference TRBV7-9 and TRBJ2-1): DTGVSQNPRHKITKRGQNVTFRCDPISEHNRLYWYRQTLGQGPEFLTYFQNEAQLEKSRLLSDRFSAERPKGSFSTLEIQRTEQGDSAMYLCASLFGTHRNEQFFGPGTRLTVL.

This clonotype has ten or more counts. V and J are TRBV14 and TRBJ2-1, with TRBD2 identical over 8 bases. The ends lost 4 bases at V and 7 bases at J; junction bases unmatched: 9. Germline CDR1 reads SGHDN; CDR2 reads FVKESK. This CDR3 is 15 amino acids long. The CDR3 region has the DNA TGTGCCAGCAGCCGTATAGCGGGGAGACCAAATGAGCAGTTCTTC. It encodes CASSRIAGRPNEQFF.

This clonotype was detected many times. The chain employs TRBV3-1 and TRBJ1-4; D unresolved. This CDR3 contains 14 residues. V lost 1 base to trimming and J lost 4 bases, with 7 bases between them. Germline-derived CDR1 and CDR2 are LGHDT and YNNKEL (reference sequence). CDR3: CASSQGVFNEKLFF. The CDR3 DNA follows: TGTGCCAGCAGCCAAGGGGTCTTTAATGAAAAACTGTTTTTT.

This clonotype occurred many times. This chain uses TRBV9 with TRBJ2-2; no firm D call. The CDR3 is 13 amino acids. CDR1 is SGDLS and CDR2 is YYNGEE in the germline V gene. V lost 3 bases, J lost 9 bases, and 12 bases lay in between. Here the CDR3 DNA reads TGTGCCAGCAGCGGACGGCCTGGTAGGGAGCTGTTTTTT. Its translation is CASSGRPGRELFF.

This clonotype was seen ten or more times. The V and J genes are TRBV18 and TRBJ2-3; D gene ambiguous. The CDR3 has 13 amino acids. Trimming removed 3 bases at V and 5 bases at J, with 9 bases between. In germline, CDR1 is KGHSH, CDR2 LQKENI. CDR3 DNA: TGTGCCAGCTCACCTTCCCTCCTAGATACGCAGTATTTT. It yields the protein CASSPSLLDTQYF.

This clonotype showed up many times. CDR3 region: CASSQDGFPYGYTF. The CDR3 DNA follows: TGTGCCAGCAGCCAAGATGGGTTTCCCTATGGCTACACCTTC. J is TRBJ1-2 and V is TRBV4-2, with D unclear. This CDR3 spans 14 amino acids. CDR1 and CDR2 from the germline V gene are LGHNA and YNFKEQ. V shed 0 bases and J shed 4 bases, with 9 bases lying between them.

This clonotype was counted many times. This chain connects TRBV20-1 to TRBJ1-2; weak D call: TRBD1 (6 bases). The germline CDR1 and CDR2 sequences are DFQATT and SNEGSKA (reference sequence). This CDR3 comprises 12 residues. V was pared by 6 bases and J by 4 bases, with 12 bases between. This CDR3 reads CSAKQGVYGYTF. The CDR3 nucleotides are TGCAGTGCCAAACAGGGCGTCTATGGCTACACCTTC.

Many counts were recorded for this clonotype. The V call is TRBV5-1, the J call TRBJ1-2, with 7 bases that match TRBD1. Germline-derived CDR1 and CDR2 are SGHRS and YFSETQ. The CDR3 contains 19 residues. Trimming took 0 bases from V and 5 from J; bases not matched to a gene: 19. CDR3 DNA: TGCGCCAGCAGCTTGGATTCAACCGGGACGGGGACAGCCAATTATGGCTACACCTTC. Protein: CASSLDSTGTGTANYGYTF.

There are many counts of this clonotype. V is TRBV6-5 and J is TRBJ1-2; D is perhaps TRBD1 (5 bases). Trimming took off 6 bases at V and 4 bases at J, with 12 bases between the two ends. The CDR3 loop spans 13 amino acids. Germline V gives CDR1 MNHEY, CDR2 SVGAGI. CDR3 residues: CASRRGTGYGYTF. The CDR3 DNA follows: TGTGCCAGCAGACGCGGGACGGGCTATGGCTACACCTTC.

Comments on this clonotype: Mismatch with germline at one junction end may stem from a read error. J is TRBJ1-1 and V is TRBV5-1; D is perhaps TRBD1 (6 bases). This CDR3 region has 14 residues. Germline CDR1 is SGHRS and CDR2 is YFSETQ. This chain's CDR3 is CASSLSGAYSEAFF. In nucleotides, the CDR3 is TGCGCTAGCAGCCTATCAGGGGCGTACTCTGAAGCTTTCTTT.